The 26 T cell receptor beta chains listed next were all sequenced from one sample in a study of blood T cell repertoires in COVID-19. Assay used: immunoSEQ multiplex PCR; TCRdb lists only in-frame clones, some missing. The data contain about 220,000 clones, 85% to 90% of them seen just once; the ten biggest clones take up over 12%. Sequences were obtained from PBMCs or T cells enriched from blood (not recorded which). The receptors here all came from a woman in her forties or fifties with acute COVID-19.

The chain combines TRBV29-1 with TRBJ2-2, with TRBD1 matching over 7 bases. This CDR3 is 14 amino acids long. The V segment lost 5 bases and the J segment 5 bases; nucleotides outside the gene matches: 8. The germline CDR1 and CDR2 sequences are SQVTM and ANQGSEA. The CDR3 DNA follows: TGCAGCGTTCTGAGACAGGGAAGAACCGGGGAGCTGTTTTTT. This gives the protein CSVLRQGRTGELFF.

The V call is TRBV7-9, the J call TRBJ1-1; no clear D. Germline values: CDR1 SEHNR, CDR2 FQNEAQ (reference sequence). Trimming cost V 6 bases and J 1 base, with 12 bases left between them. The CDR3 runs 14 residues. CDR3 amino acids: CASRPRAKNTEAFF. Written as DNA, the CDR3 is TGTGCCAGCAGGCCCCGCGCAAAGAACACTGAAGCTTTCTTT.

V usage is TRBV5-4 and J usage is TRBJ2-1, with 9 positions matching TRBD2. Germline-derived CDR1 and CDR2 are SGHNT and YYREEE (reference sequence). CDR3 size: 15 residues. The junction had 5 bases not matched to a gene; V was cut back by 4 bases and J by 3 bases. The DNA of the CDR3 is TGTGCCAGCAGCCGCGTAGCGGGAGTCTACAATGAGCAGTTCTTC. This gives the protein CASSRVAGVYNEQFF.

This clone occurred once. The rearrangement uses TRBV9 and TRBJ2-1, with 15 bases matching TRBD2. In germline, CDR1 is SGDLS, CDR2 YYNGEE. The trim removed 0 bases at V and 9 bases at J, leaving 16 bases unmatched. The CDR3 has 20 residues. The CDR3 here is CASSVATGGWTSGRGGEQFF. The CDR3 bases are TGTGCCAGCAGCGTAGCTACAGGGGGGTGGACTAGCGGGAGGGGCGGTGAGCAGTTCTTC.

The CDR3 nucleotides read TGTGCCACCGCCGGCACGAGCAGGGGGCTGTCGGACACTGAAGCTTTCTTT. It specifies CATAGTSRGLSDTEAFF. This chain links TRBV10-3 with TRBJ1-1; 8 bases map to TRBD1. Germline V CDR1 and CDR2: ENHRY, SYGVKD. V gave up 10 bases and J gave up 3 bases; unmatched junction bases: 19. The CDR3 runs 17 residues.

This clone was seen more than once but under ten times. The chain combines TRBV25-1 with TRBJ2-1; TRBD1 matches 7 bases. With 2 bases clipped from V and 9 bases from J, the junction kept 7 bases outside the gene matches. The CDR3 length is 14 residues. Looked up from germline, CDR1 is MGHDK and CDR2 is SYGVNS. DNA for the CDR3: TGTGCCAGCAGTGAACACGGACAGGAACGTGAGCAGTTCTTC. This translates into CASSEHGQEREQFF.

The chain recombines TRBV28 with TRBJ1-3; 9 bases agree with TRBD1. With V trimmed by 8 bases and J by 2 bases, 10 bases remained unmatched. The length of the CDR3 is 16 residues. CDR1 is MDHEN, CDR2 SYDVKM, per germline. The CDR3 loop is CASGYPGTGTGNTIYF. Here the CDR3 DNA reads TGTGCCAGCGGATACCCTGGGACAGGGACTGGAAACACCATATATTTT.

The CDR3 DNA is TGCGCCAGCAGCTGGGGACTAGCGGGGGGAAATGAGCAGTTCTTC. Protein: CASSWGLAGGNEQFF. The rearrangement links TRBV5-1 to TRBJ2-1, with 15 bases lining up with TRBD2. Trimming at V came to 3 bases and at J to 7 bases, leaving 2 bases not matched to a gene. CDR1 SGHRS and CDR2 YFSETQ come from the germline V gene. This CDR3 is built from 15 residues.

This chain connects TRBV25-1 to TRBJ1-1; 9 nucleotides line up with TRBD1. The ends lost 7 bases at V and 8 bases at J; junction bases unmatched: 11. The CDR3 runs to 14 residues. Germline CDR1 is MGHDK and CDR2 is SYGVNS. The DNA of the CDR3 is TGTGCCAGCACACGGACCGCCGGGACAGGGGAAGCTTTCTTT. Translating gives CASTRTAGTGEAFF.

This clone was observed a few times. The chain carries TRBV29-1 and TRBJ2-7; 8 bases align to TRBD2. Germline V gene lookup returns CDR1 SQVTM and CDR2 ANQGSEA. There are 11 residues in the CDR3. The junction had 3 bases not matched to a gene; V was cut back by 4 bases and J by 7 bases. The CDR3 DNA follows: TGCAGCGTTGTTCTAGCGGGTGAGCAGTACTTC. Encoded protein: CSVVLAGEQYF.

The gene calls are TRBV14 and TRBJ1-3, with D unresolved. V was trimmed by 0 bases and J by 0 bases, leaving 6 bases between them. In germline, CDR1 is SGHDN, CDR2 FVKESK. This CDR3 has 15 amino acids. The CDR3 sequence is CASSQEALSGNTIYF. For the CDR3, the DNA is TGTGCCAGCAGCCAAGAAGCACTCTCTGGAAACACCATATATTTT. The full variable domain, completed using reference TRBV14 and TRBJ1-3, is EAGVTQFPSHSVIEKGQTVTLRCDPISGHDNLYWYRRVMGKEIKFLLHFVKESKQDESGMPNNRFLAERTGGTYSTLKVQPAELEDSGVYFCASSQEALSGNTIYFGEGSWLTVV.

V gene TRBV18 combines with J gene TRBJ2-7; 10 nucleotides agree with TRBD1. This CDR3 has 14 residues. Trimming cost V 1 base and J 4 bases; bases outside gene matches: 1. Germline CDR1 is KGHSH and CDR2 is LQKENI. The CDR3 nucleotides read TGTGCCAGCTCACCACGGACAGGGGGGTACGAGCAGTACTTC. Translated, it gives CASSPRTGGYEQYF.

For this clone: The same CDR3 arises from other DNA sequences in this sample as well. This chain links TRBV18 with TRBJ2-5, with 7 bases that match TRBD1. This CDR3 is built from 14 residues. Losses at the gene ends were 3 bases for V and 1 base for J; bases not matched to a gene: 2. Germline values: CDR1 KGHSH, CDR2 LQKENI. DNA of the CDR3: TGTGCCAGCTCACCTCGGACAGGCCAAGAGACCCAGTACTTC. Encoded protein: CASSPRTGQETQYF.

V is TRBV6-1 and J is TRBJ2-4, with D tentatively TRBD1 (5 bases). V lost 3 bases and J 4 bases, leaving 22 bases between the germline ends. CDR1 is MNHNS, CDR2 SASEGT, per germline. This CDR3 has 18 amino acids. The CDR3 nucleotides are TGTGCCAGCAGTGACCTATCAGTTCAGGGCTTATTGAAAAACATTCAGTACTTC. This encodes CASSDLSVQGLLKNIQYF.

This clone was observed a few times. Within the sample, other DNA sequences also encode this same CDR3. The chain recombines TRBV9 with TRBJ1-4; D remains unclear. The CDR3 spans 15 residues. Per the germline V gene, CDR1 is SGDLS and CDR2 is YYNGEE. Between the trimmed V and J ends, which lost 0 bases and 0 bases, there was a span of 6 bases. The CDR3 here is CASSVGVATNEKLFF. The CDR3 DNA is TGTGCCAGCAGCGTAGGAGTTGCAACTAATGAAAAACTGTTTTTT. The variable domain in full, with the rest retrieved from reference TRBV9 and TRBJ1-4, is DSGVTQTPKHLITATGQRVTLRCSPRSGDLSVYWYQQSLDQGLQFLIQYYNGEERAKGNILERFSAQQFPDLHSELNLSSLELGDSALYFCASSVGVATNEKLFFGSGTQLSVL.

The rearrangement joins TRBV28 to TRBJ1-5, with TRBD1 matching 8 bases. The CDR3 is made up of 16 amino acids. Germline lookup yields CDR1 MDHEN and CDR2 SYDVKM. V dropped 5 bases and J dropped 7; count of bases not matched to a gene: 13. CDR3 sequence: CASSTVGQGLGQPQHF. DNA of the CDR3: TGTGCCAGCAGTACGGTAGGACAGGGTCTGGGACAGCCCCAGCATTTT.

This chain uses TRBV19 with TRBJ1-1; possible D gene TRBD1, 6 bases. CDR1 is LNHDA and CDR2 is SQIVND in the germline V gene (reference sequence). Trimming left V 3 bases short and J 3 bases short, with 11 bases between. The CDR3 covers 14 residues. The CDR3, as DNA: TGTGCCAGTAGTATTGGGGGCAGGGACACTGAAGCTTTCTTT. Its protein is CASSIGGRDTEAFF.

CDR3 sequence: CASSLIQGAHGYTF. The CDR3 DNA follows: TGTGCCAGCAGCTTAATACAGGGGGCCCATGGCTACACCTTC. The V gene is TRBV7-3, the J gene TRBJ1-2; the match to TRBD1 covers 9 bases. Germline CDR1 is SGHTA and CDR2 is FQGTGA. The CDR3 is 14 residues long. Trimming removed 1 base from V and 6 bases from J; junction bases left unmatched: 3.

The chain couples TRBV28 to TRBJ2-1; TRBD1 is a possible D gene (6 bases). The CDR3 length is 14 residues. Germline CDR1 MDHEN, CDR2 SYDVKM. Deletions cut 8 bases from V and 7 bases from J, with 18 bases between. CDR3 DNA sequence: TGTGCCAGCCTTCGGGCAGGGGCCGTAAATGAGCAGTTCTTC. It translates to CASLRAGAVNEQFF.

J is TRBJ2-7 and V is TRBV5-1, with 8 bases matching TRBD2. Germline CDR1 SGHRS, CDR2 YFSETQ. The length of the CDR3 is 16 residues. V was clipped by 1 base and J by 4 bases; unmatched bases: 10. CDR3 region: CASSLKEAGGQYEQYF. The CDR3, as DNA: TGCGCCAGCAGCTTGAAGGAGGCGGGAGGCCAATACGAGCAGTACTTC.

V and J are TRBV14 and TRBJ1-3; 8 nucleotides match TRBD1. This CDR3 has 20 residues. Trimming removed 4 bases from V and 0 bases from J; junction bases left unmatched: 17. The germline V gene has CDR1 SGHDN and CDR2 FVKESK. CDR3: CASSLSGSDRVNFSGNTIYF. DNA of the CDR3: TGTGCCAGCAGCCTCTCGGGGTCGGACAGGGTCAATTTCTCTGGAAACACCATATATTTT. Supplemented by reference TRBV14 and TRBJ1-3, the full variable domain reads EAGVTQFPSHSVIEKGQTVTLRCDPISGHDNLYWYRRVMGKEIKFLLHFVKESKQDESGMPNNRFLAERTGGTYSTLKVQPAELEDSGVYFCASSLSGSDRVNFSGNTIYFGEGSWLTVV.

This clone was picked up one time. This chain connects TRBV21-1 to TRBJ2-1; the table's D call, TRBD1, was not checked against the DNA. TRBV21-1 is a recognized pseudogene. The CDR3 has 14 amino acids. The DNA of the CDR3 is TGTGCCAGCAGCAAAACAGGGGGGGACATCGAGCAGTTCTTC. It codes for CASSKTGGDIEQFF.

This rearrangement joins TRBV5-1 to TRBJ1-2; D is perhaps TRBD1 (6 bases). The CDR3 has 13 residues. Trimming left V 1 base short and J 7 bases short, with 11 bases between. The germline V gene has CDR1 SGHRS and CDR2 YFSETQ. DNA for the CDR3: TGCGCCAGCAGCTTGCCAGGGGTTGGTGGCTACACCTTC. It codes for CASSLPGVGGYTF.

This chain uses TRBV5-1 with TRBJ2-6, with no clear D. Trimming removed 6 bases from V and 4 bases from J, with 8 bases in between. In germline, CDR1 is SGHRS, CDR2 YFSETQ. The length of the CDR3 is 13 residues. CDR3 bases: TGCGCCAGCAAGCTTGCGGGGGCCAACGTCCTGACTTTC. It specifies CASKLAGANVLTF.

V and J are TRBV19 and TRBJ2-7; 9 positions agree with TRBD2. The germline gives CDR1 LNHDA, CDR2 SQIVND (reference sequence). The J segment lost 5 bases and the V segment lost 5 bases, leaving 4 bases of the junction unmatched. This CDR3 region has 13 residues. The CDR3 DNA sequence: TGTGCCAGTAGTCTTCTAGCGGGGCACGAGCAGTACTTC. Its protein is CASSLLAGHEQYF.

The chain recombines TRBV15 with TRBJ2-1, with TRBD1 as a possible D gene (6 bases). The V end was cut by 8 bases, the J end by 0 bases, with 11 bases between. This CDR3 contains 14 residues. Germline V gene sequence: CDR1 LNHNV, CDR2 YYDKDF (reference sequence). CDR3 DNA: TGTGCCACCTCAGGGGAAACCTCCTACAATGAGCAGTTCTTC. Its protein product is CATSGETSYNEQFF.